The 20 T cell receptor beta chains below all came from one sample that was sequenced in a study of blood T cell repertoires in COVID-19. Using immunoSEQ multiplex PCR, the repertoire was profiled, and TCRdb retains in-frame clones only, with some absent. The sample gives fewer than 250,000 clones, around 87% of which show up once; just under 25% is in the top ten. The sample taken for sequencing was PBMCs or T cells enriched from blood (not recorded which). Source of these receptors: a woman aged 40 to 50 in a cohort exposed to, infected with or recovered from COVID-19 (not recorded which).

The chain joins TRBV4-1 to TRBJ2-5, with 15 bases identical to TRBD2. The CDR3 consists of 18 residues. V was pared by 3 bases and J by 5 bases, with 10 bases of the junction left unmatched. Germline values: CDR1 MGHRA, CDR2 YSYEKL. The CDR3 sequence: CASSHYGTSGGFVETQYF. As DNA, the CDR3 is TGCGCCAGCAGCCACTACGGGACTAGCGGGGGGTTCGTGGAGACCCAGTACTTC.

This chain joins TRBV5-1 and TRBJ2-5, with 11 bases matching TRBD2. The CDR3 sequence is 14 residues long. Germline V CDR1 and CDR2: SGHRS, YFSETQ. Trimming removed 4 bases from V and 3 bases from J; junction bases left unmatched: 2. This CDR3 is CASSTTSGEETQYF. CDR3 DNA sequence: TGCGCCAGCAGCACGACTAGCGGGGAAGAGACCCAGTACTTC.

The rearrangement links TRBV5-6 to TRBJ1-5; 7 bases are shared with TRBD1. This CDR3 has 15 residues. Germline V lookup: CDR1 SGHDT, CDR2 YYEEEE. V trimming: 2 bases; J trimming: 6 bases; junction bases outside the gene matches: 8. CDR3 loop: CASSFGTVTIQPQHF. The CDR3 nucleotides are TGTGCCAGCAGCTTCGGGACAGTAACTATTCAGCCCCAGCATTTT.

The J gene is TRBJ1-1, the V gene TRBV4-1, with D hard to call. Germline CDR1 reads MGHRA; CDR2 reads YSYEKL. Between the trimmed V and J ends, which lost 0 bases and 7 bases, there was a span of 9 bases. CDR3 length: 13 amino acids. CDR3 in amino acids: CASSQDLKDEAFF. The CDR3 DNA reads as TGCGCCAGCAGCCAAGATCTAAAAGATGAAGCTTTCTTT.

This clone was seen a single time. J is TRBJ2-7 and V is TRBV19, with D maybe TRBD2 (6 bases). CDR3 length equals 14 residues. Germline lookup yields CDR1 LNHDA and CDR2 SQIVND (reference sequence). Between the trimmed V and J ends, which lost 6 bases and 4 bases, there was a span of 16 bases. CDR3 residues: CASRFLSGEYEQYF. The CDR3 coding sequence is TGTGCCAGTAGGTTTCTTTCGGGGGAGTACGAGCAGTACTTC. Supplemented by reference TRBV19 and TRBJ2-7, the full variable domain reads DGGITQSPKYLFRKEGQNVTLSCEQNLNHDAMYWYRQDPGQGLRLIYYSQIVNDFQKGDIAEGYSVSREKKESFPLTVTSAQKNPTAFYLCASRFLSGEYEQYFGPGTRLTVT.

The V gene is TRBV5-6, the J gene TRBJ2-5; 11 positions match TRBD2. With V trimmed by 7 bases and J by 5 bases, 10 bases remained unmatched. This CDR3 has 15 residues. In germline, CDR1 is SGHDT, CDR2 YYEEEE. For the CDR3, the DNA is TGTGCCAGCTCCGGGCTAGCGGGGGGCCGGGAGACCCAGTACTTC. Protein sequence: CASSGLAGGRETQYF. Full variable domain (missing parts from reference TRBV5-6 and TRBJ2-5): DAGVTQSPTHLIKTRGQQVTLRCSPKSGHDTVSWYQQALGQGPQFIFQYYEEEERQRGNFPDRFSGHQFPNYSSELNVNALLLGDSALYLCASSGLAGGRETQYFGPGTRLLVL.

The chain has TRBV7-2 and TRBJ2-1; a weak D match, TRBD1 (6 bases). Trimming shortened V by 3 bases and J by 7 bases, and 10 bases separated the two germline ends. In germline, CDR1 is SGHTA, CDR2 FQGNSA. This CDR3 comprises 13 residues. The CDR3 is CASSFGQRNEQFF. The CDR3 DNA reads as TGTGCCAGCAGCTTCGGACAGCGGAATGAGCAGTTCTTC.

The V and J genes are TRBV15 and TRBJ2-1; D gene uncertain. The germline V gene has CDR1 LNHNV and CDR2 YYDKDF (reference sequence). Trimming took 4 bases from V and 3 from J, leaving 7 bases between them. The CDR3 runs to 13 residues. CDR3 region: CATSTRVYNEQFF. CDR3 bases: TGTGCCACCAGCACCCGGGTCTACAATGAGCAGTTCTTC. Full variable domain (missing parts from reference TRBV15 and TRBJ2-1): DAMVIQNPRYQVTQFGKPVTLSCSQTLNHNVMYWYQQKSSQAPKLLFHYYDKDFNNEADTPDNFQSRRPNTSFCFLDIRSPGLGDTAMYLCATSTRVYNEQFFGPGTRLTVL.

The V call is TRBV21-1, the J call TRBJ1-2; the table's D call, TRBD1, was not checked against the DNA. TRBV21-1 constitutes a pseudogene. This CDR3 spans 14 amino acids. The CDR3 DNA sequence: TGTGCCAGCAGCAAAGGGGACAGGGCGTCCGGCTACACCTTC. This translates into CASSKGDRASGYTF.

This clone appeared a single time. The V gene is TRBV11-2, the J gene TRBJ2-7; D unclear. With 5 bases removed from V and 7 bases from J, the gap between germline ends came to 9 bases. The CDR3 covers 11 residues. The germline V gene has CDR1 SGHAT and CDR2 FQNNGV. The DNA of the CDR3 is TGTGCCAGCAGCCGAGTCGGGGAGCAGTACTTC. Translated: CASSRVGEQYF.

The chain employs TRBV11-2 and TRBJ2-7; D possibly corresponds to TRBD2 (5 bases). CDR3 size: 13 residues. Between the trimmed V and J ends, which lost 3 bases and 3 bases, there was a span of 9 bases. Germline V lookup: CDR1 SGHAT, CDR2 FQNNGV. The DNA of the CDR3 is TGTGCCAGCAGCTTTTACGGAGGCTACGAGCAGTACTTC. Translating gives CASSFYGGYEQYF.

This rearrangement joins TRBV9 to TRBJ2-6; maybe TRBD2 (5 bases). The CDR3 consists of 15 residues. The germline V gene has CDR1 SGDLS and CDR2 YYNGEE. The V gene lost 2 bases and the J gene lost 0 bases, with 6 bases spanning the gap. The CDR3 loop is CASSVTSSGANVLTF. CDR3 bases: TGTGCCAGCAGCGTCACTAGCTCTGGGGCCAACGTCCTGACTTTC. Filled out from reference TRBV9 and TRBJ2-6, the complete variable domain reads DSGVTQTPKHLITATGQRVTLRCSPRSGDLSVYWYQQSLDQGLQFLIQYYNGEERAKGNILERFSAQQFPDLHSELNLSSLELGDSALYFCASSVTSSGANVLTFGAGSRLTVL.

This chain connects TRBV11-2 to TRBJ2-7; D gene ambiguous. The germline CDR1 and CDR2 sequences are SGHAT and FQNNGV. V shed 3 bases and J shed 2 bases, with 8 bases lying between them. The CDR3 loop spans 13 amino acids. CDR3 nucleotide sequence: TGTGCCAGCAGCTTTTTTCACACCTACGAGCAGTACTTC. Translating it yields CASSFFHTYEQYF.

The rearrangement links TRBV29-1 to TRBJ1-2, with a tentative D call TRBD1 (6 bases). With 7 bases removed from V and 8 bases from J, the gap between germline ends came to 29 bases. The CDR3 runs 16 residues. Looked up from germline, CDR1 is SQVTM and CDR2 is ANQGSEA. The CDR3 DNA reads TGCAGCGCCGAGGGGGGGGCCGGATCCAGCCCGGGAGGCTACACCTTC. Encoded protein: CSAEGGAGSSPGGYTF. The variable domain in full, completed from reference TRBV29-1 and TRBJ1-2, reads SAVISQKPSRDICQRGTSLTIQCQVDSQVTMMFWYRQQPGQSLTLIATANQGSEATYESGFVIDKFPISRPNLTFSTLTVSNMSPEDSSIYLCSAEGGAGSSPGGYTFGSGTRLTVV.

The gene calls are TRBV30 and TRBJ1-5; 7 positions agree with TRBD1. The CDR3 totals 15 residues. Germline V gene sequence: CDR1 GTSNPN, CDR2 SVGIG (reference sequence). Germline trimming cut 2 bases from V and 0 bases from J; bases unmatched to any gene: 4. For the CDR3, the DNA is TGTGCCTGGAGTCTTGGACAGGTTAGCAATCAGCCCCAGCATTTT. It yields the protein CAWSLGQVSNQPQHF.

This rearrangement joins TRBV21-1 to TRBJ1-2. TRBV21-1 is annotated as a pseudogene. The CDR3 has 14 amino acids. CDR3 loop: CASSKRGGCRGYTF. In DNA, the CDR3 is TGTGCCAGCAGCAAAAGGGGAGGGTGTAGGGGCTACACCTTC.

V is TRBV12-5 and J is TRBJ2-7; 7 bases match TRBD2. J gave up 5 bases and V 9 bases, and 16 bases lay outside the gene matches. The CDR3 covers 15 residues. Per germline, CDR1 LGHNT and CDR2 FRNRAP. CDR3 region: CASQGASGGYHEQYF. The CDR3 DNA reads TGTGCTAGCCAAGGGGCCTCGGGGGGATATCACGAGCAGTACTTC.

The chain is built from TRBV3-1 (or the pseudogene TRBV3-2) and TRBJ1-1; 7 nucleotides align to TRBD1. V was clipped by 2 bases and J by 6 bases; unmatched bases: 3. In germline, CDR1 is LGHDT, CDR2 YNNKEL (reference sequence). There are 13 residues in the CDR3. The CDR3 here is CASSQTGTAEAFF. DNA of the CDR3: TGTGCCAGCAGCCAAACCGGGACAGCTGAAGCTTTCTTT.

The V gene is TRBV30, the J gene TRBJ2-3; 8 nucleotides align to TRBD1. With 5 bases clipped from V and 6 bases from J, the junction kept 7 bases outside the gene matches. Germline V CDR1 and CDR2: GTSNPN, SVGIG (reference sequence). The CDR3 sequence is 13 residues long. The CDR3 DNA sequence: TGTGCCTGGGAGACAGGGGCGGCGGATACGCAGTATTTT. Protein: CAWETGAADTQYF.

This clone was picked up one time. The sample holds other DNA sequences that translate to the same CDR3. V is TRBV7-9 and J is TRBJ2-2; 12 nucleotides align to TRBD2. There are 15 residues in the CDR3. The J segment lost 6 bases and the V segment lost 2 bases, leaving 1 base of the junction unmatched. Germline V gene sequence: CDR1 SEHNR, CDR2 FQNEAQ (reference sequence). The CDR3 DNA is TGTGCCAGCAGCTTACTAGCGGGAGGGCCCGGGGAGCTGTTTTTT. Amino acids: CASSLLAGGPGELFF.